The 16 T cell receptor beta chains reported below all come from one sample, sequenced in a study of cytomegalovirus exposure and HLA in healthy donors. PCR used 60 Vbeta primers and 13 Jbeta primers. TCRdb keeps only in-frame clones here, not all; method: immunoSEQ multiplex PCR. The table records under 250,000 clones, approximately 83% of them present only once. The sequenced material came from PBMCs. These receptors were taken from a woman between 45 and 65 years old in good health and CMV-seropositive.

J is TRBJ2-7 and V is TRBV7-6, with D possibly TRBD1 on 6 matching bases. The V and J ends lost 1 base and 5 bases respectively, with 15 bases between them. Germline V gene sequence: CDR1 SGHVS, CDR2 FNYEAQ. This CDR3 is built from 15 residues. The CDR3, as DNA: TGTGCCAGCAGCTTAGAACAGGGATCTCTACACGAGCAGTACTTC. It translates to CASSLEQGSLHEQYF.

The rearrangement joins TRBV6-6 to TRBJ1-2, with D maybe TRBD1 (5 bases). V was trimmed by 1 base and J by 7 bases, leaving 13 bases between them. From germline, CDR1 is MNHNY and CDR2 SVGAGI (reference sequence). There are 14 residues in the CDR3. CDR3 in amino acids: CASSYYGQGGGYTF. The CDR3 region has the DNA TGTGCCAGCAGTTACTACGGGCAGGGCGGTGGCTACACCTTC.

This chain connects TRBV5-8 to TRBJ1-4, with a tentative D call TRBD1 (6 bases). CDR3 size: 16 residues. Germline V gene sequence: CDR1 SGHTS, CDR2 YDEGEE. V was clipped by 4 bases and J by 8 bases, with 21 bases between them. DNA of the CDR3: TGTGCCAGCAGCCCCCACCCCCAGGGGATTGGCGAAAAACTGTTTTTT. Protein sequence: CASSPHPQGIGEKLFF.

The chain is built from TRBV7-9 and TRBJ1-2, with 9 bases identical to TRBD1. J was trimmed by 1 base and V by 5 bases; bases with no gene match: 8. Germline V gene lookup returns CDR1 SEHNR and CDR2 FQNEAQ (reference sequence). This CDR3 region has 16 residues. The CDR3 region has the DNA TGTGCCAGCAGCACCCCGAGGACAGGGGATAACTATGGCTACACCTTC. Translated, it gives CASSTPRTGDNYGYTF. Full variable domain (missing parts from reference TRBV7-9 and TRBJ1-2): DTGVSQNPRHKITKRGQNVTFRCDPISEHNRLYWYRQTLGQGPEFLTYFQNEAQLEKSRLLSDRFSAERPKGSFSTLEIQRTEQGDSAMYLCASSTPRTGDNYGYTFGSGTRLTVV.

Note on this clone: The junction does not match germline at one end; this may be a read error. This chain links TRBV19 with TRBJ1-1; D remains unclear. Per germline, CDR1 LNHDA and CDR2 SQIVND (reference sequence). The CDR3 runs to 13 residues. CDR3 coding DNA: TGTGACAGTAGTATGGTAGGGAGGACTGAAGCTTTCTTT. This gives the protein CDSSMVGRTEAFF. Supplemented by reference TRBV19 and TRBJ1-1, the full variable domain reads DGGITQSPKYLFRKEGQNVTLSCEQNLNHDAMYWYRQDPGQGLRLIYYSQIVNDFQKGDIAEGYSVSREKKESFPLTVTSAQKNPTAFYLCDSSMVGRTEAFFGQGTRLTVV.

This rearrangement joins TRBV5-1 to TRBJ2-6, with unresolved D. The CDR3 is made up of 13 amino acids. V gave up 3 bases and J gave up 4 bases, with 5 bases separating them. The germline V gene has CDR1 SGHRS and CDR2 YFSETQ. CDR3 bases: TGCGCCAGCAGCTCCCAGGGGGCCAACGTCCTGACTTTC. Its protein product is CASSSQGANVLTF.

The V gene is TRBV27, the J gene TRBJ1-6, with no clear D. Germline assignment: CDR1 MNHEY and CDR2 SMNVEV (reference sequence). The CDR3 has 14 amino acids. V gave up 3 bases and J gave up 0 bases, with 3 bases separating them. DNA of the CDR3: TGTGCCAGCAGTTTCGGCTCCTATAATTCACCCCTCCACTTT. It translates to CASSFGSYNSPLHF.

The V call is TRBV18, the J call TRBJ2-1, with 11 bases aligning to TRBD2. V dropped 0 bases and J dropped 9; count of bases not matched to a gene: 10. The CDR3 sequence is 17 residues long. Germline V gene lookup returns CDR1 KGHSH and CDR2 LQKENI. The CDR3 region has the DNA TGTGCCAGCTCACCACCGGGGCTAGCGGGGGGAGCAGGTGAGCAGTTCTTC. This sequence encodes CASSPPGLAGGAGEQFF.

This clone was seen more than once but under ten times. The J gene is TRBJ1-1, the V gene TRBV27; no firm D call. V was pared by 4 bases and J by 1 base, with 7 bases between. The CDR3 length is 13 residues. Germline CDR1 and CDR2: MNHEY and SMNVEV (reference sequence). The CDR3 DNA reads TGTGCCAGCAGTTCAACACGGAACACTGAAGCTTTCTTT. It encodes CASSSTRNTEAFF.

This clone turned up a few times. The gene calls are TRBV5-1 and TRBJ2-6, with a weak D call TRBD1 (5 bases). The CDR3 is 15 residues long. Germline assignment: CDR1 SGHRS and CDR2 YFSETQ. Trimming removed 0 bases from V and 2 bases from J, with 6 bases in between. CDR3 protein: CASSLEGAGANVLTF. The CDR3 DNA is TGCGCCAGCAGCTTGGAAGGGGCTGGGGCCAACGTCCTGACTTTC.

The chain has TRBV30 and TRBJ1-1, with 7 bases lining up with TRBD1. CDR1 GTSNPN and CDR2 SVGIG come from the germline V gene (reference sequence). The CDR3 sequence is 13 residues long. V was clipped by 3 bases and J by 3 bases; unmatched bases: 4. The CDR3 reads CAWRGTDDTEAFF. The CDR3 DNA follows: TGTGCCTGGAGGGGGACAGACGACACTGAAGCTTTCTTT. The full variable domain, its missing parts supplied by reference TRBV30 and TRBJ1-1, is SQTIHQWPATLVQPVGSPLSLECTVEGTSNPNLYWYRQAAGRGLQLLFYSVGIGQISSEVPQNLSASRPQDRQFILSSKKLLLSDSGFYLCAWRGTDDTEAFFGQGTRLTVV.

This chain uses TRBV23-1 with TRBJ1-2, with TRBD1 identical over 8 bases. TRBV23-1 is filed as an ORF, its function uncertain. The J segment lost 7 bases and the V segment lost 1 base, leaving 14 bases of the junction unmatched. The CDR3 is 17 residues long. The CDR3 bases are TGCGCCAGCAGTCAATTAGGCGGGGACAGGAGCTTGGGTGGCTACACCTTC. This gives the protein CASSQLGGDRSLGGYTF.

The genes are TRBV4-1 and TRBJ2-3, with D possibly matching TRBD2 (6 bases). The V gene lost 4 bases and the J gene lost 2 bases, with 16 bases spanning the gap. Germline V lookup: CDR1 MGHRA, CDR2 YSYEKL. This CDR3 region has 16 residues. CDR3 residues: CASSRGTHGFTDTQYF. DNA of the CDR3: TGCGCCAGCAGCCGAGGGACTCACGGCTTCACAGATACGCAGTATTTT.

J is TRBJ1-1 and V is TRBV7-2; D ambiguous. The V gene's germline CDR1 is SGHTA and CDR2 FQGNSA. The CDR3 totals 14 residues. The germline V and J ends were trimmed by 0 bases and 4 bases, with 9 bases remaining between them. The DNA of the CDR3 is TGTGCCAGCAGCTTAGCGTTTCGAGGCACTGAAGCTTTCTTT. It yields the protein CASSLAFRGTEAFF.

The gene calls are TRBV5-1 and TRBJ2-5; possibly TRBD1 for D (6 bases). Gene TRBJ2-7 matches the end of the DNA better, so the J call may be wrong. From germline, CDR1 is SGHRS and CDR2 YFSETQ. This CDR3 contains 14 residues. CDR3 nucleotide sequence: TGCGCCAGCAGCTTGGACAGGGTTAACTACGAGCAGTACTTC. This translates into CASSLDRVNYEQYF.

There are a few counts of this clone. The chain is built from TRBV18 and TRBJ2-7; 8 bases are shared with TRBD2. J gave up 2 bases and V 4 bases, and 7 bases lay outside the gene matches. Germline CDR1 and CDR2: KGHSH and LQKENI. CDR3 length: 15 amino acids. The CDR3 here is CASSRDSGRPYEQYF. CDR3 sequence (DNA): TGTGCCAGCTCACGTGACAGCGGGAGACCCTACGAGCAGTACTTC. The variable domain in full, with the rest retrieved from reference TRBV18 and TRBJ2-7, is NAGVMQNPRHLVRRRGQEARLRCSPMKGHSHVYWYRQLPEEGLKFMVYLQKENIIDESGMPKERFSAEFPKEGPSILRIQQVVRGDSAAYFCASSRDSGRPYEQYFGPGTRLTVT.